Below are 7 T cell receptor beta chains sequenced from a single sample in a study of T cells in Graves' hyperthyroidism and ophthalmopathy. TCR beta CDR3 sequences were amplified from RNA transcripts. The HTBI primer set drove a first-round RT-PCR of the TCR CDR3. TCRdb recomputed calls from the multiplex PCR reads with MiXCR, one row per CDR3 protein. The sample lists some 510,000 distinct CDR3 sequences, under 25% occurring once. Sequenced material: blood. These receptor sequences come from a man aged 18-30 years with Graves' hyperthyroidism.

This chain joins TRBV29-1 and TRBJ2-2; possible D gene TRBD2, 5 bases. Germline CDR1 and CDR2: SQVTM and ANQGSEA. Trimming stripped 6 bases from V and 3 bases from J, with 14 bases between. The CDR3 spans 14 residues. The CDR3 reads CSVKPMRDTGELFF. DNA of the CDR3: TGCAGCGTGAAGCCAATGAGGGACACCGGGGAGCTGTTTTTT.

This CDR3 is CATSDNTANTGELFF. For the CDR3, the DNA is TGTGCCACCAGTGATAATACAGCGAACACCGGGGAGCTGTTTTTT. This chain connects TRBV24-1 to TRBJ2-2, with unresolved D. Germline CDR1 reads KGHDR; CDR2 reads SFDVKD. The CDR3 has 15 residues. The V gene lost 3 bases and the J gene lost 0 bases, with 7 bases spanning the gap.

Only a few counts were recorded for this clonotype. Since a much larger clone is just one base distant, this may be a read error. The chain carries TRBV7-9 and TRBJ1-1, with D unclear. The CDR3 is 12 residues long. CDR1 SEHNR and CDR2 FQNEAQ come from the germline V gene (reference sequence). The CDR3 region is CASSPRPTEACF. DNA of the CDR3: TGTGCCAGCAGCCCTAGGCCGACTGAAGCTTGCTTT.

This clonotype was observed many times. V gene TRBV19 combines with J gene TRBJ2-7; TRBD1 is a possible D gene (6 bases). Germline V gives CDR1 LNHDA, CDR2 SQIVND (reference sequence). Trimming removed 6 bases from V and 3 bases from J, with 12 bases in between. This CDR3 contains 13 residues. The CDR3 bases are TGTGCCAGTAGCCCCGGACAGTTCTACGAGCAGTACTTC. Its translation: CASSPGQFYEQYF.

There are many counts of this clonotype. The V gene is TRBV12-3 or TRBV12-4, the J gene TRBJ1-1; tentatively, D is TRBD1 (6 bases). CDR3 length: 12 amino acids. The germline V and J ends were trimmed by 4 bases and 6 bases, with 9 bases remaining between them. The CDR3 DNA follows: TGTGCCAGCAGTTCAGGGACATCTGAAGCTTTCTTT. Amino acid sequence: CASSSGTSEAFF.

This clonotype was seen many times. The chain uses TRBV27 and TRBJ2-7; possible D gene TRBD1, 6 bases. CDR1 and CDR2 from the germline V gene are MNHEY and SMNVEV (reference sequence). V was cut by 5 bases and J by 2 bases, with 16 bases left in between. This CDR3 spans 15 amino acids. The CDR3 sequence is CASSPTPAGAYEQYF. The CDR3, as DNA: TGTGCCAGCAGTCCCACCCCCGCAGGGGCCTACGAGCAGTACTTC.

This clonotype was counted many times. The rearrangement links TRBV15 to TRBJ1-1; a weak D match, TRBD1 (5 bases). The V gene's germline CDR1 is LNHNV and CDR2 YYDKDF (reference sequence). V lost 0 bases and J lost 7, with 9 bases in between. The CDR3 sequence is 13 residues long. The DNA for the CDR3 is TGTGCCACCAGCAGAGATCGCGGACATGAAGCTTTCTTT. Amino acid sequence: CATSRDRGHEAFF. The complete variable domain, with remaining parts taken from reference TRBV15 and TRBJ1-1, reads DAMVIQNPRYQVTQFGKPVTLSCSQTLNHNVMYWYQQKSSQAPKLLFHYYDKDFNNEADTPDNFQSRRPNTSFCFLDIRSPGLGDTAMYLCATSRDRGHEAFFGQGTRLTVV.